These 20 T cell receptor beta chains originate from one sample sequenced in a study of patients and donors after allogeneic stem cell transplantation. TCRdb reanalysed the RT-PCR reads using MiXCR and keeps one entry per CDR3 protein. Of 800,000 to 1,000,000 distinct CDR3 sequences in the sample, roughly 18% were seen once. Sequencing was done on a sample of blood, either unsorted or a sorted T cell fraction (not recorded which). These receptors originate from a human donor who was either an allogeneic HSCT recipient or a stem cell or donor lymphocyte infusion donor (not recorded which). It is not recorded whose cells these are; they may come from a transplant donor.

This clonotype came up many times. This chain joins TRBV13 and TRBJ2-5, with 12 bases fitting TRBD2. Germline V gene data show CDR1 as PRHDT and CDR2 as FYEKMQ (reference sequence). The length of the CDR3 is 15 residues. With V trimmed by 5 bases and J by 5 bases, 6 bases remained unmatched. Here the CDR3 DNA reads TGTGCCAGCAGCCCCGTTGGGACTAGCGGGGAGACCCAGTACTTC. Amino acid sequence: CASSPVGTSGETQYF.

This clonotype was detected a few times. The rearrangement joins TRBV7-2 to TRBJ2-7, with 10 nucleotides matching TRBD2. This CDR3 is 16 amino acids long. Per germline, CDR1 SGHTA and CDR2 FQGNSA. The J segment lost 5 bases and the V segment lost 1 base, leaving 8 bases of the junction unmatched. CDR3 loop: CASSLVAGGLKNEQYF. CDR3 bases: TGTGCCAGCAGCTTAGTAGCGGGGGGCTTGAAGAACGAGCAGTACTTC.

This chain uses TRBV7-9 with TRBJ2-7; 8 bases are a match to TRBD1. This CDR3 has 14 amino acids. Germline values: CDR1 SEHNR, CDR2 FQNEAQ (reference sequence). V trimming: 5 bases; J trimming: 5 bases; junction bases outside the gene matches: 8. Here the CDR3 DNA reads TGTGCCAGCAGCCCCAAGGACAGGGCCCACGAGCAGTACTTC. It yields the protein CASSPKDRAHEQYF. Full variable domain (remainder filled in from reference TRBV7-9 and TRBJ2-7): DTGVSQNPRHKITKRGQNVTFRCDPISEHNRLYWYRQTLGQGPEFLTYFQNEAQLEKSRLLSDRFSAERPKGSFSTLEIQRTEQGDSAMYLCASSPKDRAHEQYFGPGTRLTVT.

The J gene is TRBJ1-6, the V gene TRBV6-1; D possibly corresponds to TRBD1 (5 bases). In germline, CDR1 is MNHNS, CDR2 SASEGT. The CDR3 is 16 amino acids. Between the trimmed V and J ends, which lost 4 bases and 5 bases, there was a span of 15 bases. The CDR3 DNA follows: TGTGCCAGCAGTGTGGTAGGGGTAAAGGATAATTCACCCCTCCACTTT. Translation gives CASSVVGVKDNSPLHF.

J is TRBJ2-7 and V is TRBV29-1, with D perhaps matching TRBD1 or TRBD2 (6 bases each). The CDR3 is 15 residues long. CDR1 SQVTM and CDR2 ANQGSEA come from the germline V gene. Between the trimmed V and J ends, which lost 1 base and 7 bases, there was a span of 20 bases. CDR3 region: CSVEGVGGGFREQYF. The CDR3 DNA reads TGCAGCGTTGAAGGGGTTGGAGGGGGATTCAGGGAGCAGTACTTC.

The chain's CDR3 is CASSPRLDQSTDTQYF. The DNA of the CDR3 is TGTGCCAGCAGCCCCCGACTAGACCAGAGCACAGATACGCAGTATTTT. The chain joins TRBV21-1 to TRBJ2-3; no check of the table's D call, TRBD2, against the DNA was made. TRBV21-1 constitutes a pseudogene. This CDR3 is 16 amino acids long.

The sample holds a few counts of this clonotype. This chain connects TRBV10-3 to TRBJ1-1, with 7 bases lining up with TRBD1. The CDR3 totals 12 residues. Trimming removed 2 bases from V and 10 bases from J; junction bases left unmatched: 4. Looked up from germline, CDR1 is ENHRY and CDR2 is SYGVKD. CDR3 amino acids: CAISERQGTAFF. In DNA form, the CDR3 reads TGTGCCATCAGTGAGCGACAGGGAACAGCTTTCTTT.

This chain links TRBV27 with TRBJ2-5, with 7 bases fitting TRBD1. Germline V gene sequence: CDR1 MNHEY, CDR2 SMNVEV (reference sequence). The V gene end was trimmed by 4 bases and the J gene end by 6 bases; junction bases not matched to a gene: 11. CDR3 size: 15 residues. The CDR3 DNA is TGTGCCAGCAGTTACACACCAAACAGGGGCCAGACCCAGTACTTC. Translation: CASSYTPNRGQTQYF.

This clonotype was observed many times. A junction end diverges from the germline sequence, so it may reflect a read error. The CDR3 DNA reads TGCGCCAGCAGCCAAGATAGTGGAGAGACACTCTTC. It specifies CASSQDSGETLF. This chain links TRBV4-1 with TRBJ2-4; D is undetermined. This CDR3 comprises 12 residues. Germline V lookup: CDR1 MGHRA, CDR2 YSYEKL.

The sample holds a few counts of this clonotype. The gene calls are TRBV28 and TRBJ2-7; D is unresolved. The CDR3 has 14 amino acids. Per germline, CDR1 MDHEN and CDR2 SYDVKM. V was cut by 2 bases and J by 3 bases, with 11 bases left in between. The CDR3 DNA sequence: TGTGCCAGCAGTTTAGACCAAAGACTCTACGAGCAGTACTTC. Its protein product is CASSLDQRLYEQYF.

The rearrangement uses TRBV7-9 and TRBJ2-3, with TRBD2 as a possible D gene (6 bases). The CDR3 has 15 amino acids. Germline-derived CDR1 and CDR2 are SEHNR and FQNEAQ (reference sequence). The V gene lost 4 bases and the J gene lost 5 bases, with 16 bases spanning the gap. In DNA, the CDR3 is TGTGCCAGCAGCTCCGGGACTTCGGAGGGAGATACGCAGTATTTT. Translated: CASSSGTSEGDTQYF.

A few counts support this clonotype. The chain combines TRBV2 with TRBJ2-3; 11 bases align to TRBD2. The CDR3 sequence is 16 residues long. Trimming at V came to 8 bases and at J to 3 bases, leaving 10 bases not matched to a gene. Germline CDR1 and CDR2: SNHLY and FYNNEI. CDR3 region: CASFLAGGWVTDTQYF. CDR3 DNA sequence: TGTGCCAGCTTCCTAGCGGGAGGATGGGTGACAGATACGCAGTATTTT.

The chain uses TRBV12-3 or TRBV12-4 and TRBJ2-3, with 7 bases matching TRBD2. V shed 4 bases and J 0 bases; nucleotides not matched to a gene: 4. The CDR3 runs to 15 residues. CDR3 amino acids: CASSSGTTSTDTQYF. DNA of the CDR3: TGTGCCAGCAGTTCCGGGACTACTAGCACAGATACGCAGTATTTT.

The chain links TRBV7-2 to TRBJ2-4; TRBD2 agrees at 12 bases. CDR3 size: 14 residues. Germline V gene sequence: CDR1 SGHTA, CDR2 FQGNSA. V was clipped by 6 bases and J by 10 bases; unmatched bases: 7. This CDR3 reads CASRRTGLAGIQYF. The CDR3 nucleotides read TGTGCCAGCAGACGGACCGGACTAGCGGGGATTCAGTACTTC.

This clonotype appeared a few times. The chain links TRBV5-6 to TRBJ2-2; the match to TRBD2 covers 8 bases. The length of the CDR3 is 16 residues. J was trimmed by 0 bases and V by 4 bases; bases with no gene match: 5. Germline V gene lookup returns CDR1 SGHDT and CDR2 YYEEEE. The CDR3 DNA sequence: TGTGCCAGCAGCATAGTTAGCGGGGCGAACACCGGGGAGCTGTTTTTT. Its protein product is CASSIVSGANTGELFF.

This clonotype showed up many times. The CDR3 protein is CATSDPGGAGANVLTF. The CDR3 bases are TGTGCCACCAGTGATCCAGGGGGCGCTGGGGCCAACGTCCTGACTTTC. The chain carries TRBV24-1 and TRBJ2-6; 8 nucleotides match TRBD1. This CDR3 is 16 amino acids long. Trimming took 3 bases from V and 2 from J; bases not matched to a gene: 2. Germline V lookup: CDR1 KGHDR, CDR2 SFDVKD.

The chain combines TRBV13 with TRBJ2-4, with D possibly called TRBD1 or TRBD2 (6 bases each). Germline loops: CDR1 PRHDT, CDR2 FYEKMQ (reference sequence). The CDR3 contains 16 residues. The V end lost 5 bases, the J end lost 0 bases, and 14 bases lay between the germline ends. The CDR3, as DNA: TGTGCCAGCAGCCAAGGGGGGAGGAGAGCCAAAAACATTCAGTACTTC. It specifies CASSQGGRRAKNIQYF.

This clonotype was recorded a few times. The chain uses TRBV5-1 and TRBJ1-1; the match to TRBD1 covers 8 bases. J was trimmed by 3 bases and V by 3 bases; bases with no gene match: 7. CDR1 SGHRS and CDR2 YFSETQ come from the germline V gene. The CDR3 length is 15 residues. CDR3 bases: TGCGCCAGCAGCTGGAGGACAGGGAGGGACACTGAAGCTTTCTTT. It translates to CASSWRTGRDTEAFF.

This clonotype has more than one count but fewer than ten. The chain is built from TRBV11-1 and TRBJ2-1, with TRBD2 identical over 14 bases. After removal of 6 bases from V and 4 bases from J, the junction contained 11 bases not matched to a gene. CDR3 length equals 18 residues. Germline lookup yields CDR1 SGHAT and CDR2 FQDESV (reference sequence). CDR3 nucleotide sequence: TGTGCCAGCAGGCCTGGACTAGCGGGAGGACCCCGTTACAATGAGCAGTTCTTC. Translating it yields CASRPGLAGGPRYNEQFF.

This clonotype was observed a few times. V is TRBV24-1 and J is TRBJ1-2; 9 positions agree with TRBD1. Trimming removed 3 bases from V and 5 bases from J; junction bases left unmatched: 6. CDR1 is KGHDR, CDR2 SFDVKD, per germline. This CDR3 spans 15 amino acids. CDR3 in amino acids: CATSDPGQGWYGYTF. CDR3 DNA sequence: TGTGCCACCAGTGATCCGGGACAGGGCTGGTATGGCTACACCTTC.